The clone carrying this TCR beta chain was detected ten times or more. V lost 5 bases to trimming and J lost 0 bases, with 16 bases between them. This CDR3 region has 17 residues. Looked up from germline, CDR1 is SEHNR and CDR2 is FQNEAQ (reference sequence). This sample is drawn from a study of early T cells in non-severe SARS-CoV-2 infection. Study overall: Sequencing used unsorted whole-blood bulk RNA, so chains lack pairing.

MiXCR was run by TCRdb on the 5' RACE reads, yielding one entry per CDR3 protein. The sample yields 70,000 to 95,000 distinct CDR3 sequences, more than 13% seen once. The source of this sequence is an adult who was a healthcare worker with PCR-confirmed SARS-CoV-2 infection or an uninfected control (not recorded which). Sequencing was carried out using whole blood. The V call is TRBV7-9, the J call TRBJ1-4, with a weak D call TRBD1 (6 bases). The CDR3 region is CASSPRSGAATNEKLFF. CDR3 DNA sequence: TGTGCCAGCAGCCCCCGATCGGGGGCTGCAACTAATGAAAAACTGTTTTTT.